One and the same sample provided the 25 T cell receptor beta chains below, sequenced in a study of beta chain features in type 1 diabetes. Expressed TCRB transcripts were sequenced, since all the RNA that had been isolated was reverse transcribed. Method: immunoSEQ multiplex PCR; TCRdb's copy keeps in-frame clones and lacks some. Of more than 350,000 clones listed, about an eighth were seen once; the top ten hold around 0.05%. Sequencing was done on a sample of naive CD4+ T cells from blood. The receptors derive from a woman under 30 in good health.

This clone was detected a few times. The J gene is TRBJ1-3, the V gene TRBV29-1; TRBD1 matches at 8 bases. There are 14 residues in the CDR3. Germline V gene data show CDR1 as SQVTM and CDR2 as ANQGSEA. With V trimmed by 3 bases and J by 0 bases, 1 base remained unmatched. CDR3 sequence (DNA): TGCAGCGTTGACACAGGGGGCTCTGGAAACACCATATATTTT. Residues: CSVDTGGSGNTIYF.

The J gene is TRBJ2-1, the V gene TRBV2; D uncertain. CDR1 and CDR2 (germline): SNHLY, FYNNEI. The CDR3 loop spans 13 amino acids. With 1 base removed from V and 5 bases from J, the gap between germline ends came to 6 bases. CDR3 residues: CASSEDRHNEQFF. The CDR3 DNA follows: TGTGCCAGCAGTGAAGATCGTCACAATGAGCAGTTCTTC.

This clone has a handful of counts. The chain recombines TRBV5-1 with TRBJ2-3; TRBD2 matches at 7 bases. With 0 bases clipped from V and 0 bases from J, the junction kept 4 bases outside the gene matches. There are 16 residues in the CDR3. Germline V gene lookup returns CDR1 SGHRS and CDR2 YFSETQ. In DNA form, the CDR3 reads TGCGCCAGCAGCTTGGTTAGCGGGCCTAGCACAGATACGCAGTATTTT. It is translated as CASSLVSGPSTDTQYF.

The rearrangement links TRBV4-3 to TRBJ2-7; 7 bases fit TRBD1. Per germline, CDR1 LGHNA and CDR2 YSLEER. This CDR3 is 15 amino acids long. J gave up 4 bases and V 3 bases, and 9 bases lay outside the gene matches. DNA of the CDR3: TGCGCCAGCAGCCATAGAAAAACGACAGGGTACGAGCAGTACTTC. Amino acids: CASSHRKTTGYEQYF.

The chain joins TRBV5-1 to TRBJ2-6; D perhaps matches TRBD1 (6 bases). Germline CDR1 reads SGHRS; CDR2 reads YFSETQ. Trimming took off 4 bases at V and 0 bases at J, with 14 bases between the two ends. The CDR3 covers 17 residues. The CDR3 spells CASSAGQWSSGANVLTF. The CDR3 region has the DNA TGCGCCAGCAGCGCCGGACAGTGGAGCTCTGGGGCCAACGTCCTGACTTTC. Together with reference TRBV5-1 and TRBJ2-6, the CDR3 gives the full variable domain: KAGVTQTPRYLIKTRGQQVTLSCSPISGHRSVSWYQQTPGQGLQFLFEYFSETQRNKGNFPGRFSGRQFSNSRSEMNVSTLELGDSALYLCASSAGQWSSGANVLTFGAGSRLTVL.

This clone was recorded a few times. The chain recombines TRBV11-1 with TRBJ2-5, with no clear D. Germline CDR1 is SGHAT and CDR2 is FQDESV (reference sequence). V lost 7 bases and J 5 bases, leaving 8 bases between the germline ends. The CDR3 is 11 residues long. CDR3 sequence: CASKGLETQYF. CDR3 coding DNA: TGTGCCAGCAAAGGGTTGGAGACCCAGTACTTC.

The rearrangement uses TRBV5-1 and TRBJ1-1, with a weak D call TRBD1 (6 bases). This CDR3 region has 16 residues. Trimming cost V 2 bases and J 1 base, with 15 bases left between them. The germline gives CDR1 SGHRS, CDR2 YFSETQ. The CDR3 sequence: CASSLYPGTKNTEAFF. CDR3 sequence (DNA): TGCGCCAGCAGCTTATACCCCGGGACAAAGAACACTGAAGCTTTCTTT. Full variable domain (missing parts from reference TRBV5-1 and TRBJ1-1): KAGVTQTPRYLIKTRGQQVTLSCSPISGHRSVSWYQQTPGQGLQFLFEYFSETQRNKGNFPGRFSGRQFSNSRSEMNVSTLELGDSALYLCASSLYPGTKNTEAFFGQGTRLTVV.

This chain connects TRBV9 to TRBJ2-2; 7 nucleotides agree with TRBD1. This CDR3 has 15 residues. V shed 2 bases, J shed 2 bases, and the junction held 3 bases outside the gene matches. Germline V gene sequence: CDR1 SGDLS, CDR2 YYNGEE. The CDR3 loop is CASSVRDSNTGELFF. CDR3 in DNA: TGTGCCAGCAGCGTCCGGGACAGTAACACCGGGGAGCTGTTTTTT.

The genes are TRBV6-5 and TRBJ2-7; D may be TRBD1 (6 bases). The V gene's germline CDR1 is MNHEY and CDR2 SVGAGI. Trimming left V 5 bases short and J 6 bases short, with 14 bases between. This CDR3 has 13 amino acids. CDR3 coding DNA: TGTGCCAGCAGTCCGGGGACAAACGGCGAGCAGTACGTC. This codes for CASSPGTNGEQYV.

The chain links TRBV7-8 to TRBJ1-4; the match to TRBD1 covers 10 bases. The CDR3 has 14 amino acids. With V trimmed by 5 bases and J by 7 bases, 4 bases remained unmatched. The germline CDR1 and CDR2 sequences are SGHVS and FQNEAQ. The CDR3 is CASSGDRGPEKLFF. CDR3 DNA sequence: TGTGCCAGCAGCGGCGACAGGGGGCCTGAAAAACTGTTTTTT. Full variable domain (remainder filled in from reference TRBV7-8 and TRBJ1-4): GAGVSQSPRYKVAKRGQDVALRCDPISGHVSLFWYQQALGQGPEFLTYFQNEAQLDKSGLPSDRFFAERPEGSVSTLKIQRTQQEDSAVYLCASSGDRGPEKLFFGSGTQLSVL.

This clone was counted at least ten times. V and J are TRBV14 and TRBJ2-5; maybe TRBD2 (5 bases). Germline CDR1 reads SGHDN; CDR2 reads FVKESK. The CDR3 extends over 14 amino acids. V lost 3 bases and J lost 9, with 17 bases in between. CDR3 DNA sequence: TGTGCCAGCAGCCATTGGTACCTGCCGGAGGCCCAGTACTTC. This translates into CASSHWYLPEAQYF.

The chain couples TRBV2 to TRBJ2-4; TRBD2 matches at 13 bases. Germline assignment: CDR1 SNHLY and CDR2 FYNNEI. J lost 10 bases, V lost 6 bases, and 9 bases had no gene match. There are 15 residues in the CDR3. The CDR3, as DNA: TGTGCCAGCAGCCAAACTAGCGGGAGGGCGCATATTCAGTACTTC. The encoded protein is CASSQTSGRAHIQYF.

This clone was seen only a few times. CDR3: CATSRKDIGEQFF. DNA of the CDR3: TGTGCCACCAGCAGAAAAGACATCGGTGAGCAGTTCTTC. The chain recombines TRBV15 with TRBJ2-1, with D uncertain. The CDR3 extends over 13 amino acids. The V and J ends lost 2 bases and 9 bases respectively, with 11 bases between them. Germline lookup yields CDR1 LNHNV and CDR2 YYDKDF (reference sequence).

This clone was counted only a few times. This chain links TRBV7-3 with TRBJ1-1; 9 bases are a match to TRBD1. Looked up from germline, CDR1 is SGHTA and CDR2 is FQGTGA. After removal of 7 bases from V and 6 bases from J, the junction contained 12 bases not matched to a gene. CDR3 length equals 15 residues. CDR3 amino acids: CASTISGTGRAEAFF. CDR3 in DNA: TGTGCCAGCACCATCTCCGGGACAGGGCGAGCTGAAGCTTTCTTT. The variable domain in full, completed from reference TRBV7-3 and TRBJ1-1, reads GAGVSQTPSNKVTEKGKYVELRCDPISGHTALYWYRQSLGQGPEFLIYFQGTGAADDSGLPNDRFFAVRPEGSVSTLKIQRTERGDSAVYLCASTISGTGRAEAFFGQGTRLTVV.

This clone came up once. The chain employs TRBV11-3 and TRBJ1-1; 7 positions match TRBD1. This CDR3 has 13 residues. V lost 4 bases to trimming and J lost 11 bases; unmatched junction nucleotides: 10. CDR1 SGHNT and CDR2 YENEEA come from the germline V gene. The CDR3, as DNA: TGTGCCAGCAGCTCCTACAGGGGACCCGGGGCTTTCTTT. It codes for CASSSYRGPGAFF.

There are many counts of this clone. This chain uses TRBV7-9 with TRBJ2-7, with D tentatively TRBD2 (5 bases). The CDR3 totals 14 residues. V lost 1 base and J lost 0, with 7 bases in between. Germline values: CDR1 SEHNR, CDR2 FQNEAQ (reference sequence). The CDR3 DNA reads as TGTGCCAGCAGCTTAGGGACTGGCTCCTACGAGCAGTACGTC. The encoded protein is CASSLGTGSYEQYV.

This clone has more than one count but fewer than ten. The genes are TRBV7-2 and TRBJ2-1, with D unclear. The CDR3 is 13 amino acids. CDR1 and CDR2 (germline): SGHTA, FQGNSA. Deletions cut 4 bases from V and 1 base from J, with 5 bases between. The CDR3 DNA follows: TGTGCCAGCAGCTATATATCCTACAATGAGCAGTTCTTC. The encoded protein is CASSYISYNEQFF.

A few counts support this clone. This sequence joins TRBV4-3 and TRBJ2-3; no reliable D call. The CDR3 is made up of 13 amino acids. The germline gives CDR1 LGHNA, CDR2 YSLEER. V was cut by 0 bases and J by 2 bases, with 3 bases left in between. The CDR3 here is CASSQDATDTQYF. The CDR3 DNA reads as TGCGCCAGCAGCCAAGATGCCACAGATACGCAGTATTTT.

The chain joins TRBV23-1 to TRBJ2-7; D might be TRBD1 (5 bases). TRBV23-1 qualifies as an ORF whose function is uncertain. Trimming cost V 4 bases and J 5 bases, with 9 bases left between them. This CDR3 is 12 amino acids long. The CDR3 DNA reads TGCGCCAGCAGTCGACAGAGACACGAGCAGTACTTC. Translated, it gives CASSRQRHEQYF.

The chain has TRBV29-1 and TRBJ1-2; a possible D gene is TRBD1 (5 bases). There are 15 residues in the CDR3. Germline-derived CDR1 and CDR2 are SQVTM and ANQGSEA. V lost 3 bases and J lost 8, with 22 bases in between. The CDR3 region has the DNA TGCAGCGTTGACCGTGCCCTGACGGGGCTTGCGGGCTACACCTTC. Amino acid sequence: CSVDRALTGLAGYTF.

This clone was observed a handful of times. The CDR3 bases are TGTGCCGGGGGGAACTACGAGCAGTACTTC. Its translation is CAGGNYEQYF. The chain carries TRBV30 and TRBJ2-7; D is perhaps TRBD2 (6 bases). The CDR3 totals 10 residues. V was pared by 8 bases and J by 3 bases, with 8 bases between. Germline V gives CDR1 GTSNPN, CDR2 SVGIG (reference sequence).

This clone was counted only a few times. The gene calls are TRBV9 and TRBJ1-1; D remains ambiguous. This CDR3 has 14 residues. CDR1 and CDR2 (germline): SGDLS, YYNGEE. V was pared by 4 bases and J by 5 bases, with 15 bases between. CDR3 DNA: TGTGCCAGCAGCCCCCGCTGGCTGCGGACTGAAGCTTTCTTT. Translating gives CASSPRWLRTEAFF.

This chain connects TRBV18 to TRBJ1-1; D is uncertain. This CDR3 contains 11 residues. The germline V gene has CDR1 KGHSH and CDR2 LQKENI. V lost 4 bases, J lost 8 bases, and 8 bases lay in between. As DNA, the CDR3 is TGTGCCAGCTCACAAGGGTCGGAAGCTTTCTTT. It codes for CASSQGSEAFF.

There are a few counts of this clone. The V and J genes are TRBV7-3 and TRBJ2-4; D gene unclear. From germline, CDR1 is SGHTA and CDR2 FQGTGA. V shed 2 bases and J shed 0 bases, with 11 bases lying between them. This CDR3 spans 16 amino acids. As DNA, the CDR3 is TGTGCCAGCAGCTTAGGGCAGCTCCTAGCCAAAAACATTCAGTACTTC. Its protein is CASSLGQLLAKNIQYF.

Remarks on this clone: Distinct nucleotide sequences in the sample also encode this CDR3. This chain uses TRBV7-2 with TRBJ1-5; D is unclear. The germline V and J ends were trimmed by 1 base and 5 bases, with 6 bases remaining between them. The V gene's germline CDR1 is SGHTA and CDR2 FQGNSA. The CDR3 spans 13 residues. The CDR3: CASSLDRDQPQHF. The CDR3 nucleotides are TGTGCCAGCAGCTTAGATAGGGATCAGCCCCAGCATTTT.